These 3 T cell receptor beta chains were all obtained from the same sample, sequenced in a study of metastatic and nonmetastatic thyroid tumors. Prior to thyroid surgery, none of the patients had received any treatment. MiXCR was used by TCRdb to re-call the PCR reads. This table has about 93,000 clones, around 9.2% appearing once. Sequenced material: blood. These TCRs come from a female donor with papillary thyroid cancer or a benign thyroid nodule (not recorded which). Some clones in this sample may be carry-over from other donors' samples.

The rearrangement uses TRBV2 and TRBJ1-2; TRBD1 might be the D (5 bases). V was trimmed by 2 bases and J by 5 bases, leaving 21 bases between them. This CDR3 comprises 17 residues. Germline V gene lookup returns CDR1 SNHLY and CDR2 FYNNEI. The chain's CDR3 is CASSEIEGHGALYGYTF. The CDR3 DNA sequence: TGTGCCAGCAGTGAAATCGAAGGGCATGGGGCCCTTTATGGCTACACCTTC.

In this sample, this clone turned up many times. The rearrangement joins TRBV18 to TRBJ1-6; D remains ambiguous. This CDR3 contains 17 residues. Germline CDR1 reads KGHSH; CDR2 reads LQKENI. V lost 5 bases, J lost 6 bases, and 20 bases lay in between. The CDR3 here is CASSINRGANPNSPLHF. The CDR3 region has the DNA TGTGCCAGCTCAATCAACCGCGGAGCAAACCCTAATTCACCCCTCCACTTT. Using reference TRBV18 and TRBJ1-6 for the parts outside the CDR3, the full variable domain is NAGVMQNPRHLVRRRGQEARLRCSPMKGHSHVYWYRQLPEEGLKFMVYLQKENIIDESGMPKERFSAEFPKEGPSILRIQQVVRGDSAAYFCASSINRGANPNSPLHFGNGTRLTVT.

This clone was detected ten times or more. This sequence joins TRBV10-1 and TRBJ2-2; D is uncertain. The CDR3 has 15 residues. The germline V gene encodes CDR1 WNHNN and CDR2 SYGVQD (reference sequence). V lost 0 bases and J lost 7, with 12 bases in between. CDR3 sequence: CASSESNEGFGELFF. CDR3 in DNA: TGCGCCAGCAGTGAGTCGAATGAAGGGTTCGGGGAGCTGTTTTTT.